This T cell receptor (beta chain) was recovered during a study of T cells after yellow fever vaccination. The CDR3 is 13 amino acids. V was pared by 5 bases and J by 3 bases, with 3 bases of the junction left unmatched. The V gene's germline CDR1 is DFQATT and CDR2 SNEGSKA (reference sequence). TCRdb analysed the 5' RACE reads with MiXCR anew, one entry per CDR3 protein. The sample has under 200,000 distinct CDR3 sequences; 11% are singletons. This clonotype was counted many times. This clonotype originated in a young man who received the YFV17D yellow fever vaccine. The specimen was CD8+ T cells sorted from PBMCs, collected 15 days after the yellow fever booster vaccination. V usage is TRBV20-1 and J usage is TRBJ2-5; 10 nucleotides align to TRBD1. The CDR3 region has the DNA TGCAGTGCTTCCGGGACAGGGGAAGAGACCCAGTACTTC. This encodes CSASGTGEETQYF.